This TCR beta chain was recovered during a study of blood T cell repertoires in COVID-19. Clones were sequenced by immunoSEQ multiplex PCR, and TCRdb holds only the in-frame ones, with some missing. This table has fewer than 350,000 clones, roughly nine tenths appearing once. This clone was picked up one time. V lost 4 bases, J lost 7 bases, and 16 bases lay in between. This CDR3 is built from 14 residues. Germline assignment: CDR1 SNHLY and CDR2 FYNNEI. This sequence originates from a woman between 55 and 75 years old with COVID-19, enrolled during active disease. This chain joins TRBV2 and TRBJ1-2, with TRBD1 as a possible D gene (6 bases). The source material was peripheral blood. In DNA, the CDR3 is TGTGCCAGCAGTGCCAGGGGAGTCGTGGTTGGCTACACCTTC. Translation: CASSARGVVVGYTF.